Listed below are T cell receptor beta chains from one sample, sequenced in a study of OX40 agonist ivuxolimab in advanced cancers. TCRdb's copy holds only in-frame clones and misses some; the assay was immunoSEQ multiplex PCR. The data contain 35,000 to 45,000 clones, approximately 90% of them singletons. The input for sequencing was CD4+ or CD8+ T cells sorted from blood, taken in a trial of the OX40 agonist ivuxolimab. The receptor set was obtained from an adult with an advanced solid tumor such as melanoma, head and neck, liver or kidney cancer. Each CDR3 is given with its conserved first and last residue. D genes are given only for firm matches. For some rows the clone size is stated as once, few or many, or as a class when expanded; others skip it.

>TRBV5-3|once|TRBJ2-2|18|TRBD2
CARSWGLAETANTGELFF
TGTGCCAGAAGCTGGGGACTAGCGGAAACCGCGAACACCGGGGAGCTGTTTTTT
>TRBV5-4|once|TRBJ2-7|14|TRBD2
CASSLGLAGGEQYF
TGTGCCAGCAGCTTGGGGCTAGCGGGAGGCGAGCAGTACTTC
>TRBV5-6|NA|TRBJ2-5|12|NA
CASSQDYLPQYF
TGTGCCAGCAGCCAAGACTACCTCCCGCAGTACTTC
>TRBV28|NA|TRBJ1-4|15|NA
CASSVTGKRDEKLFF
TGTGCCAGCAGTGTCACAGGGAAGAGAGATGAAAAACTGTTTTTT
>TRBV27|NA|TRBJ1-2|16|NA
CASSFVGGAGLYGYTF
TGTGCCAGCAGTTTTGTCGGGGGTGCGGGACTCTATGGCTACACCTTC
>TRBV25-1|NA|TRBJ2-7|15|TRBD2
CASSYLGTSSYEQYF
TGTGCCAGCTCATACCTCGGGACTAGCTCCTACGAGCAGTACTTC
>TRBV6-5|NA|TRBJ1-1|13|NA
CASSMWRGSEAFF
TGTGCCAGCAGTATGTGGAGGGGCTCTGAAGCTTTCTTT
>TRBV19|NA|TRBJ2-7|15|TRBD1
CASSTWGQGRAEQYF
TGTGCCAGTAGTACTTGGGGACAGGGTCGTGCCGAGCAGTACTTC
>TRBV19|NA|TRBJ1-2|13|NA
CASSIIAGEDYTF
TGTGCCAGTAGTATAATCGCAGGGGAAGACTACACCTTC
>TRBV29-1|once|TRBJ2-7|13|NA
CSVVFRGSYEQYF
TGCAGCGTTGTCTTCCGGGGGTCCTACGAGCAGTACTTC
>TRBV9|NA|TRBJ2-1|17|NA
CASSVLTGTVSYNEQFF
TGTGCCAGCAGCGTCCTAACAGGGACCGTATCCTACAATGAGCAGTTCTTC
>TRBV9|NA|TRBJ2-7|14|TRBD2
CASSVGTSGKEQYF
TGTGCCAGCAGCGTAGGAACTAGCGGTAAGGAGCAGTACTTC
>TRBV7-2|few|TRBJ1-1|12|NA
CASSLIRGEAFF
TGTGCCAGCAGCCTAATCAGGGGTGAAGCTTTCTTT
>TRBV29-1|NA|TRBJ2-3|12|TRBD2
CSGSGSADTQYF
TGCAGCGGTAGCGGGAGCGCAGATACGCAGTATTTT
>TRBV27|NA|TRBJ1-5|13|NA
CASSPLRPEPQHF
TGTGCCAGCAGTCCTCTTCGACCAGAGCCCCAGCATTTT
>TRBV9|NA|TRBJ2-1|14|TRBD1
CASSVETGGDEQFF
TGTGCCAGCAGCGTAGAGACAGGGGGCGATGAGCAGTTCTTC
>TRBV7-8|once|TRBJ1-5|17|NA
CASSPEESTYSNQPQHF
TGTGCCAGCAGTCCCGAGGAGAGTACGTATAGCAATCAGCCCCAGCATTTT
>TRBV27|NA|TRBJ2-3|18|TRBD2
CASSLVFREAELTDTQYF
TGTGCCAGCAGTTTGGTTTTTCGGGAGGCCGAGCTCACAGATACGCAGTATTTT
>TRBV4-1|NA|TRBJ2-4|14|TRBD2
CASSQALAVNIQYF
TGCGCCAGCAGCCAGGCTCTAGCGGTAAACATTCAGTACTTC
>TRBV15|NA|TRBJ2-7|14|NA
CATSRAGGSFEQYF
TGTGCCACCAGCAGAGCGGGTGGATCCTTCGAGCAGTACTTC
>TRBV5-1|NA|TRBJ2-1|13|NA
CASSSTSYNEQFF
TGCGCCAGCAGCTCTACATCATACAATGAGCAGTTCTTC
>TRBV14|once|TRBJ2-1|19|TRBD2
CASSQDPSEREANWDEQFF
TGTGCCAGCAGCCAAGATCCGAGCGAGCGGGAGGCAAACTGGGATGAGCAGTTCTTC
>TRBV28|NA|TRBJ2-7|14|NA
CASSLILGAYEQYF
TGTGCCAGCAGTTTAATACTAGGGGCCTACGAGCAGTACTTC
>TRBV6-5|once|TRBJ2-1|12|NA
CASRPGGGEQFF
TGTGCCAGCAGACCCGGCGGCGGTGAGCAGTTCTTC
>TRBV2|NA|TRBJ2-5|19|TRBD1
CASSATGVSTAANQETQYF
TGTGCCAGCAGTGCCACAGGGGTGTCGACAGCGGCTAACCAAGAGACCCAGTACTTC
>TRBV5-6|NA|TRBJ2-5|16|TRBD2
CASSLDPSGGKETQYF
TGTGCCAGCAGCTTGGATCCTAGCGGGGGGAAAGAGACCCAGTACTTC
>TRBV5-1|NA|TRBJ1-3|16|NA
CASSAEGMGSGNTIYF
TGCGCCAGCAGCGCTGAAGGGATGGGGAGCGGAAACACCATATATTTT
>TRBV6-5|NA|TRBJ2-2|15|TRBD2
CASIAGGINTGELFF
TGTGCCAGCATCGCGGGAGGAATTAACACCGGGGAGCTGTTTTTT
>TRBV28|NA|TRBJ2-5|17|TRBD2
CASSTWGFRGGQETQYF
TGTGCCAGCAGTACATGGGGTTTTCGGGGGGGCCAAGAGACCCAGTACTTC
>TRBV19|few|TRBJ1-5|15|NA
CASSPYGRSNQPQHF
TGTGCCAGTAGTCCCTATGGGCGGAGCAATCAGCCCCAGCATTTT
>TRBV19|NA|TRBJ2-1|15|NA
CASSRASARGNEQFF
TGTGCCAGTAGTAGGGCTAGCGCCAGGGGGAATGAGCAGTTCTTC
>TRBV6-5|NA|TRBJ2-7|14|TRBD2
CASSYAGGPYEQYF
TGTGCCAGCAGTTATGCGGGAGGTCCCTACGAGCAGTACTTC
>TRBV27|NA|TRBJ2-1|15|NA
CASTTRGDLYNEQFF
TGTGCCAGCACCACCAGGGGGGACCTCTACAATGAGCAGTTCTTC
>TRBV7-9|NA|TRBJ2-3|17|NA
CASSKSGWGRDTDTQYF
TGTGCCAGCAGCAAGTCGGGGTGGGGCCGGGACACAGATACGCAGTATTTT
>TRBV27|NA|TRBJ2-7|13|NA
CASSFTVGYEQYF
TGTGCCAGCAGTTTTACAGTTGGCTACGAGCAGTACTTC
>TRBV28|NA|TRBJ2-7|15|TRBD1
CASSLGQGPSYEQYF
TGTGCCAGCAGTTTGGGACAGGGGCCTTCCTACGAGCAGTACTTC
>TRBV6-5|once|TRBJ1-1|16|NA
CASSYGTGYMNTEAFF
TGTGCCAGCAGTTACGGGACGGGCTATATGAACACTGAAGCTTTCTTT
>TRBV2|NA|TRBJ2-1|15|NA
CASSEGTAFYNEQFF
TGTGCCAGCAGTGAGGGCACTGCCTTCTACAATGAGCAGTTCTTC
>TRBV7-9|once|TRBJ2-1|15|NA
CASMPRVARYNEQFF
TGTGCCAGCATGCCCCGGGTAGCGCGGTACAATGAGCAGTTCTTC
>TRBV13|NA|TRBJ2-1|15|TRBD2
CASSYPSGAYNEQFF
TGTGCCAGCAGTTATCCTAGCGGAGCCTACAATGAGCAGTTCTTC
>TRBV4-3|NA|TRBJ1-1|14|NA
CASRYDGGLAEAFF
TGCGCCAGCAGATATGACGGAGGATTAGCGGAAGCTTTCTTT
>TRBV2|NA|TRBJ1-1|15|NA
CASSEAYAMNTEAFF
TGTGCCAGCAGTGAAGCGTACGCTATGAACACTGAAGCTTTCTTT
>TRBV6-5|NA|TRBJ2-5|15|NA
CASTIGATYQETQYF
TGTGCCAGCACTATTGGGGCGACATACCAAGAGACCCAGTACTTC
>TRBV27|once|TRBJ1-3|15|NA
CASSLMASSGNTIYF
TGTGCCAGCAGTTTAATGGCGAGCTCTGGAAACACCATATATTTT
>TRBV4-3|NA|TRBJ2-1|13|NA
CASSRDSLNEQFF
TGCGCCAGCAGCCGGGACTCCTTAAATGAGCAGTTCTTC
>TRBV7-8|NA|TRBJ2-7|15|NA
CASRQQASSSYEQYF
TGTGCCAGCAGACAACAGGCCTCCAGCTCCTACGAGCAGTACTTC
>TRBV7-6|NA|TRBJ2-2|20|NA
CASSLREPGIVAGNTGELFF
TGTGCCAGCAGCTTAAGGGAGCCGGGTATTGTAGCAGGGAACACCGGGGAGCTGTTTTTT
>TRBV4-1|NA|TRBJ1-5|17|TRBD1
CASSQVMGQGMDQPQHF
TGCGCCAGCAGCCAAGTGATGGGACAGGGTATGGATCAGCCCCAGCATTTT